These 20 T cell receptor beta chains came from one sample sequenced in a study of T cell responses to AZD1222 COVID-19 vaccine. Profiling relied on immunoSEQ multiplex PCR, and the TCRdb table lists in-frame clones only, not all of them. The sample holds approximately 150,000 clones, about 82% seen once. Specimen: peripheral blood, collected 28 days after the second AZD1222 dose. The receptors were gathered from an adult who received the AZD1222 COVID-19 vaccine.

The rearrangement links TRBV5-5 to TRBJ1-5; 8 bases are shared with TRBD1. V shed 2 bases and J 1 base; nucleotides not matched to a gene: 5. There are 16 residues in the CDR3. Germline V CDR1 and CDR2: SGHKS, YYEKEE (reference sequence). Here the CDR3 reads CASSFTGTGSNQPQHF. Here the CDR3 DNA reads TGTGCCAGCAGCTTCACCGGGACAGGCAGCAATCAGCCCCAGCATTTT.

CDR3 region: CATSEYGRASEETQYF. DNA for the CDR3: TGTGCCACCAGTGAATATGGTAGAGCTTCGGAAGAGACCCAGTACTTC. The J gene is TRBJ2-5, the V gene TRBV24-1; D gene uncertain. The CDR3 contains 16 residues. Trimming removed 4 bases at V and 3 bases at J, with 17 bases between. Germline V gene lookup returns CDR1 KGHDR and CDR2 SFDVKD.

The V call is TRBV30, the J call TRBJ1-2; D ambiguous. The CDR3 length is 14 residues. Trimming cost V 3 bases and J 7 bases, with 18 bases left between them. Looked up from germline, CDR1 is GTSNPN and CDR2 is SVGIG (reference sequence). This chain's CDR3 is CAWRAPGSLFGYTF. CDR3 DNA: TGTGCCTGGAGGGCCCCGGGGTCACTCTTTGGCTACACCTTC. Supplemented by reference TRBV30 and TRBJ1-2, the full variable domain reads SQTIHQWPATLVQPVGSPLSLECTVEGTSNPNLYWYRQAAGRGLQLLFYSVGIGQISSEVPQNLSASRPQDRQFILSSKKLLLSDSGFYLCAWRAPGSLFGYTFGSGTRLTVV.

Only a few counts were recorded for this clone. V gene TRBV5-4 combines with J gene TRBJ1-6; D is ambiguous. V was pared by 4 bases and J by 0 bases, with 11 bases between. The CDR3 loop spans 16 amino acids. Germline-derived CDR1 and CDR2 are SGHNT and YYREEE (reference sequence). CDR3 in amino acids: CASSGGPGSYNSPLHF. The CDR3 bases are TGTGCCAGCAGCGGAGGCCCGGGCTCCTATAATTCACCCCTCCACTTT.

The rearrangement joins TRBV3-1 (or the pseudogene TRBV3-2) to TRBJ2-1; the match to TRBD2 covers 7 bases. Germline V gives CDR1 LGHDT, CDR2 YNNKEL (reference sequence). V was clipped by 1 base and J by 9 bases; unmatched bases: 3. The CDR3 loop spans 13 amino acids. The CDR3 here is CASSQGRGTEQFF. Written as DNA, the CDR3 is TGTGCCAGCAGCCAAGGGCGGGGGACTGAGCAGTTCTTC.

The gene calls are TRBV7-8 and TRBJ2-4; 11 bases fit TRBD2. Germline values: CDR1 SGHVS, CDR2 FQNEAQ. V lost 2 bases, J lost 6 bases, and 3 bases stayed unmatched. The CDR3 is 15 amino acids. The CDR3 DNA sequence: TGTGCCAGCAGCTTATTAGGGACTAGCGGAAACATTCAGTACTTC. Its protein is CASSLLGTSGNIQYF.

The rearrangement links TRBV28 to TRBJ2-1, with TRBD2 matching over 8 bases. Germline trimming cut 1 base from V and 2 bases from J; bases unmatched to any gene: 4. Germline assignment: CDR1 MDHEN and CDR2 SYDVKM. CDR3 size: 16 residues. The CDR3 coding sequence is TGTGCCAGCAGTTTATATCGGGAGGGGGCCTACAATGAGCAGTTCTTC. Amino acids: CASSLYREGAYNEQFF.

The chain is built from TRBV5-1 and TRBJ1-3; perhaps TRBD1 as D (5 bases). From germline, CDR1 is SGHRS and CDR2 YFSETQ. The CDR3 extends over 16 amino acids. Deletions cut 2 bases from V and 3 bases from J, with 15 bases between. For the CDR3, the DNA is TGCGCCAGCAGCTTTGGGGCAGCAACTTTTGGAAACACCATATATTTT. Translation: CASSFGAATFGNTIYF.

V and J are TRBV6-5 and TRBJ2-5, with no clear D. The ends were cut back, 6 bases at V and 3 bases at J, with 14 bases in the middle. CDR1 and CDR2 from the germline V gene are MNHEY and SVGAGI. The CDR3 extends over 14 amino acids. CDR3 sequence: CASRTYPREETQYF. CDR3 bases: TGTGCCAGCAGAACATATCCACGGGAAGAGACCCAGTACTTC.

V and J are TRBV27 and TRBJ2-3, with 9 nucleotides matching TRBD1. The CDR3 covers 16 residues. Unmatched junction bases numbered 6, after V lost 3 bases and J lost 2 bases. The germline V gene encodes CDR1 MNHEY and CDR2 SMNVEV (reference sequence). This chain's CDR3 is CASSFGGQGYTDTQYF. In DNA, the CDR3 is TGTGCCAGCAGTTTCGGGGGACAGGGATACACAGATACGCAGTATTTT.

This clone was counted between two and nine times. J is TRBJ1-3 and V is TRBV11-3; 7 bases align to TRBD1. Germline assignment: CDR1 SGHNT and CDR2 YENEEA. This CDR3 is built from 13 residues. V shed 5 bases, J shed 3 bases, and the junction held 1 base outside the gene matches. The CDR3 protein is CASSTGVGNTIYF. DNA of the CDR3: TGTGCCAGCAGCACAGGGGTTGGAAACACCATATATTTT.

This chain uses TRBV6-1 with TRBJ1-2, with D maybe TRBD1 (5 bases). This CDR3 region has 14 residues. V was cut by 2 bases and J by 4 bases, with 11 bases left in between. The germline V gene encodes CDR1 MNHNS and CDR2 SASEGT. The DNA for the CDR3 is TGTGCCAGCAGTGAATTTTTGGGGGGCTATGGCTACACCTTC. This sequence encodes CASSEFLGGYGYTF.

This sequence joins TRBV5-1 and TRBJ1-4, with D unclear. Germline V CDR1 and CDR2: SGHRS, YFSETQ. V was shortened by 6 bases and J by 8 bases, with 14 bases between the two germline ends. The CDR3 has 13 amino acids. CDR3 in amino acids: CASTSPRLEKLFF. Written as DNA, the CDR3 is TGCGCCAGCACCAGTCCCCGCCTCGAAAAACTGTTTTTT.

This CDR3 reads CASSAGYGYTF. CDR3 in DNA: TGTGCCAGCAGCGCAGGCTATGGCTACACCTTC. V is TRBV27 and J is TRBJ1-2; D unresolved. This CDR3 is 11 amino acids long. V was shortened by 6 bases and J by 4 bases, with 6 bases between the two germline ends. CDR1 MNHEY and CDR2 SMNVEV come from the germline V gene (reference sequence).

V is TRBV10-3 and J is TRBJ2-6; weak D call: TRBD2 (5 bases). V shed 0 bases and J shed 10 bases, with 10 bases lying between them. In germline, CDR1 is ENHRY, CDR2 SYGVKD. The CDR3 is 14 residues long. DNA of the CDR3: TGTGCCATCAGTGAGTCCTCCGGGGAGAACGTCCTGACTTTC. Its protein product is CAISESSGENVLTF.

The rearrangement joins TRBV15 to TRBJ2-1; D call uncertain. The CDR3 is 14 amino acids. Deletions cut 6 bases from V and 1 base from J, with 10 bases between. CDR1 LNHNV and CDR2 YYDKDF come from the germline V gene (reference sequence). The CDR3 DNA follows: TGTGCCACCAGTCCTACAGCGTCCTACAATGAGCAGTTCTTC. Translation: CATSPTASYNEQFF. Complete variable domain (other parts from reference TRBV15 and TRBJ2-1): DAMVIQNPRYQVTQFGKPVTLSCSQTLNHNVMYWYQQKSSQAPKLLFHYYDKDFNNEADTPDNFQSRRPNTSFCFLDIRSPGLGDTAMYLCATSPTASYNEQFFGPGTRLTVL.

The chain carries TRBV30 and TRBJ2-7, with TRBD1 identical over 7 bases. This CDR3 has 13 amino acids. Germline lookup yields CDR1 GTSNPN and CDR2 SVGIG (reference sequence). J gave up 6 bases and V 2 bases, and 7 bases lay outside the gene matches. The CDR3 loop is CAWSPGTVGEQYF. The CDR3, as DNA: TGTGCCTGGAGTCCGGGGACAGTTGGCGAGCAGTACTTC.

The chain combines TRBV6-5 with TRBJ2-5; 9 bases are shared with TRBD1. Germline V gene sequence: CDR1 MNHEY, CDR2 SVGAGI. The V gene end was trimmed by 6 bases and the J gene end by 5 bases; junction bases not matched to a gene: 10. The CDR3 spans 15 residues. CDR3 in DNA: TGTGCCAGCAGCCCCACAGGGGGCGCGGGGGAGACCCAGTACTTC. Amino acid sequence: CASSPTGGAGETQYF.

CDR3 nucleotides: TGTGCCAGCAGTTTCACAGGGGGTCAGCCCCAGCATTTT. Encoded protein: CASSFTGGQPQHF. The chain combines TRBV27 with TRBJ1-5; 8 bases are shared with TRBD1. The CDR3 extends over 13 amino acids. The V gene end was trimmed by 3 bases and the J gene end by 6 bases; junction bases not matched to a gene: 1. The germline CDR1 and CDR2 sequences are MNHEY and SMNVEV (reference sequence).

The chain couples TRBV23-1 to TRBJ1-5; D call uncertain. TRBV23-1 is labeled an ORF, and its function is uncertain. The CDR3 totals 17 residues. The V and J ends lost 3 bases and 0 bases respectively, with 15 bases between them. Here the CDR3 reads CASSHRTGAYSNQPQHF. The CDR3 nucleotides read TGCGCCAGCAGTCATCGGACTGGAGCCTATAGCAATCAGCCCCAGCATTTT.